The 5 T cell receptor beta chains below come from one sample, sequenced in a study of T cell repertoires in cytomegalovirus infection. Their cognate antigens are unknown. One entry per CDR3 protein, called by TCRdb with MiXCR from the reads. Here the sample spans tens of thousands of distinct CDR3 sequences, 15% to 25% being singletons. The sample in question was CD8+ T cells from cultured PBMCs, obtained from culture after CMV antigen stimulation. Receptors were obtained from a human donor in good health (CMV status not recorded). Some clones in this sample may be carry-over from other donors' samples.

The genes are TRBV20-1 and TRBJ1-2; D remains unclear. This CDR3 has 12 amino acids. Trimming took off 3 bases at V and 4 bases at J, with 9 bases between the two ends. CDR1 DFQATT and CDR2 SNEGSKA come from the germline V gene (reference sequence). The CDR3 DNA reads TGCAGTGCTAGGGTACAATCCTATGGCTACACCTTC. Amino acid sequence: CSARVQSYGYTF.

This chain joins TRBV9 and TRBJ1-1; unclear D gene. The CDR3 has 13 amino acids. V was pared by 0 bases and J by 3 bases, with 6 bases between. Germline CDR1 SGDLS, CDR2 YYNGEE. Written as DNA, the CDR3 is TGTGCCAGCAGCGTAGGGATACACACTGAAGCTTTCTTT. Its translation: CASSVGIHTEAFF.

This clonotype was detected ten times or more. The chain has TRBV4-1 and TRBJ2-7; TRBD1 aligns across 8 bases. Per the germline V gene, CDR1 is MGHRA and CDR2 is YSYEKL. The CDR3 runs to 18 residues. J lost 1 base, V lost 0 bases, and 11 bases had no gene match. The CDR3 sequence is CASSQDGWAQGASYEQYF. CDR3 DNA: TGCGCCAGCAGCCAAGATGGGTGGGCGCAGGGGGCTTCCTACGAGCAGTACTTC.

The gene calls are TRBV18 and TRBJ2-7; TRBD2 matches 11 bases. Germline CDR1 and CDR2: KGHSH and LQKENI. CDR3 size: 16 residues. The ends lost 1 base at V and 2 bases at J; junction bases unmatched: 4. CDR3 nucleotides: TGTGCCAGCTCACCACTGGGGACTAGCGGAACCTACGAGCAGTACTTC. Its translation is CASSPLGTSGTYEQYF.

V is TRBV9 and J is TRBJ1-3; D might be TRBD1 (6 bases). CDR1 and CDR2 (germline): SGDLS, YYNGEE. This CDR3 comprises 18 residues. Trimming removed 3 bases from V and 1 base from J, with 20 bases in between. The chain's CDR3 is CASSARPQGFESGNTIYF. CDR3 DNA sequence: TGTGCCAGCAGCGCCCGACCACAGGGCTTCGAGTCTGGAAACACCATATATTTT.